This T cell receptor (beta chain) appears in the sequencing data of a study of cytomegalovirus exposure and HLA in healthy donors. Per the germline V gene, CDR1 is SGHRS and CDR2 is YFSETQ. The CDR3 is 13 residues long. V was pared by 0 bases and J by 9 bases, with 12 bases between. The PCR contained 60 Vbeta and 13 Jbeta primers. Produced via immunoSEQ multiplex PCR; TCRdb's table is partial and in-frame only. This table has about 98,000 clones, 77% appearing once. The chain is built from TRBV5-1 and TRBJ2-5, with a tentative D call TRBD1 (7 bases). The receptor's source is a male donor in good health and CMV-seropositive. What was sequenced was PBMCs. DNA for the CDR3: TGCGCCAGCAGCTTGGAGGGCAGGGGGGCCCAGTACTTC. Translated, it gives CASSLEGRGAQYF.